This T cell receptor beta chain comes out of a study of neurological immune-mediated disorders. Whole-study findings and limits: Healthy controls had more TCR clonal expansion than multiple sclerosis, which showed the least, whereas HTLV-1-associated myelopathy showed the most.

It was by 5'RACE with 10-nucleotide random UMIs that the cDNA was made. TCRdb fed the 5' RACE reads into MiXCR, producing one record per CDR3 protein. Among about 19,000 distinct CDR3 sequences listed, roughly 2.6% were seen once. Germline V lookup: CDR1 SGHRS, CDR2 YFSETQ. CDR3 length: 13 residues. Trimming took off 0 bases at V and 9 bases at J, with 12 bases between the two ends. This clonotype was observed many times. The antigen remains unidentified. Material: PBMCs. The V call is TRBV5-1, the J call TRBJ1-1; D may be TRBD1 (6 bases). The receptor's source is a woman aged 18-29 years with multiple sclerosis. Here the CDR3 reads CASSLGAGVQAFF. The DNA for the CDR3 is TGCGCCAGCAGCTTGGGAGCAGGGGTTCAAGCTTTCTTT.